The 12 T cell receptor beta chains below all came from one sample that was sequenced in a study of brain T cells in children with intractable seizures. The method was immunoSEQ multiplex PCR; TCRdb's version includes in-frame clones alone and lacks a portion of them. This table has fewer than 85,000 clones, more than 85% appearing once. The sequencing used peripheral blood, collected at surgery. These receptors originate from a boy under two years old with tuberous sclerosis and intractable seizures.

This chain links TRBV9 with TRBJ2-1; D unclear. This CDR3 has 15 residues. Trimming removed 0 bases from V and 0 bases from J, with 7 bases in between. CDR1 is SGDLS, CDR2 YYNGEE, per germline. CDR3: CASSVGPSSYNEQFF. CDR3 bases: TGTGCCAGCAGCGTAGGCCCCAGCTCCTACAATGAGCAGTTCTTC.

This clone came up once. The chain couples TRBV11-2 to TRBJ2-3, with D perhaps TRBD1 (6 bases). Germline loops: CDR1 SGHAT, CDR2 FQNNGV. The CDR3 sequence is 15 residues long. The germline V and J ends were trimmed by 5 bases and 2 bases, with 14 bases remaining between them. The CDR3 DNA is TGTGCCAGCAGCCCCGAGGGGGATGTCACAGATACGCAGTATTTT. This sequence encodes CASSPEGDVTDTQYF.

The rearrangement links TRBV29-1 to TRBJ2-5; 10 positions match TRBD2. The V segment lost 2 bases and the J segment 4 bases; nucleotides outside the gene matches: 7. The CDR3 has 15 residues. CDR1 is SQVTM, CDR2 ANQGSEA, per germline. Here the CDR3 reads CSVESGRADLETQYF. The CDR3 coding sequence is TGCAGCGTTGAAAGCGGGAGGGCCGATTTAGAGACCCAGTACTTC.

The chain has TRBV7-8 and TRBJ1-5; D is perhaps TRBD1 (5 bases). V dropped 1 base and J dropped 2 bases, with 12 bases sitting between them. This CDR3 region has 16 residues. Germline CDR1 and CDR2: SGHVS and FQNEAQ. CDR3 amino acids: CASSLGDGGGNQPQHF. In DNA form, the CDR3 reads TGTGCCAGCAGCTTAGGAGATGGGGGTGGCAATCAGCCCCAGCATTTT.

The chain recombines TRBV13 with TRBJ2-3; the D gene is possibly TRBD2 (6 bases). The CDR3 runs 14 residues. Germline CDR1 reads PRHDT; CDR2 reads FYEKMQ (reference sequence). Trimming left V 1 base short and J 6 bases short, with 11 bases between. The CDR3 here is CASSLDPGEDTQYF. CDR3 nucleotide sequence: TGTGCCAGCAGCTTAGACCCGGGAGAGGATACGCAGTATTTT.

The chain carries TRBV5-4 and TRBJ1-3; D call uncertain. V was cut by 1 base and J by 2 bases, with 4 bases left in between. The germline CDR1 and CDR2 sequences are SGHNT and YYREEE (reference sequence). CDR3 length: 13 residues. CDR3 protein: CASSLRAGNTIYF. CDR3 in DNA: TGTGCCAGCAGCTTGAGGGCTGGAAACACCATATATTTT.

The CDR3 nucleotides are TGTGCCAGCAGCTTGTACCGGCGGGGGAAGAGCACAGATACGCAGTATTTT. Encoded protein: CASSLYRRGKSTDTQYF. The V gene is TRBV5-4, the J gene TRBJ2-3; 7 positions match TRBD2. The CDR3 consists of 17 residues. V was pared by 1 base and J by 0 bases, with 8 bases of the junction left unmatched. Germline V lookup: CDR1 SGHNT, CDR2 YYREEE (reference sequence).

The V and J genes are TRBV5-5 and TRBJ2-5; D gene ambiguous. V lost 3 bases, J lost 5 bases, and 11 bases lay in between. The CDR3 extends over 13 amino acids. CDR1 is SGHKS and CDR2 is YYEKEE in the germline V gene (reference sequence). In DNA form, the CDR3 reads TGTGCCAGCAGCTCCTCGGGTTATGAGACCCAGTACTTC. It codes for CASSSSGYETQYF.

The chain links TRBV6-5 to TRBJ1-4; 8 positions match TRBD1. With 0 bases clipped from V and 8 bases from J, the junction kept 5 bases outside the gene matches. The CDR3 length is 15 residues. CDR1 and CDR2 (germline): MNHEY, SVGAGI. CDR3 DNA: TGTGCCAGCAGTTACTCGGGACAGGAGGGCGAAAAACTGTTTTTT. Encoded protein: CASSYSGQEGEKLFF.

The chain links TRBV12-3 or TRBV12-4 to TRBJ1-5; no definite D call. V dropped 6 bases and J dropped 7 bases, with 13 bases sitting between them. The CDR3 has 13 amino acids. The CDR3 region has the DNA TGTGCCAGCAGCCTTAGGCACTTCCAGCCCCAGCATTTT. Residues: CASSLRHFQPQHF.

The chain is built from TRBV2 and TRBJ1-1, with D hard to call. CDR1 and CDR2 from the germline V gene are SNHLY and FYNNEI. The CDR3 sequence is 14 residues long. Trimming took off 1 base at V and 0 bases at J, with 6 bases between the two ends. CDR3 DNA: TGTGCCAGCAGTGAAGGACTGCTGAACACTGAAGCTTTCTTT. Translated: CASSEGLLNTEAFF.

This clone was observed once. This rearrangement joins TRBV19 to TRBJ2-7, with D unresolved. Germline lookup yields CDR1 LNHDA and CDR2 SQIVND (reference sequence). Trimming took 5 bases from V and 3 from J, leaving 11 bases between them. The CDR3 loop spans 13 amino acids. The CDR3 loop reads CASSQSGGYEQYF. CDR3 in DNA: TGTGCCAGTAGTCAGTCTGGCGGCTACGAGCAGTACTTC. Looking up the rest from reference TRBV19 and TRBJ2-7 gives the full variable domain: DGGITQSPKYLFRKEGQNVTLSCEQNLNHDAMYWYRQDPGQGLRLIYYSQIVNDFQKGDIAEGYSVSREKKESFPLTVTSAQKNPTAFYLCASSQSGGYEQYFGPGTRLTVT.